The rows below give T cell receptor beta chains drawn from one sample of a study of CD8 T cells in Susac syndrome. TCRdb fed the immunoSEQ multiplex PCR reads into MiXCR, producing one record per CDR3 protein. The sample includes 50,000 to 55,000 distinct CDR3 sequences, more than 85% of them seen just once. Material: CD8+ T cells from PBMCs. All receptors come from a human donor with Susac syndrome. CDR3s include the opening cysteine and the closing phenylalanine or tryptophan.

V gene	J gene	CDR3 protein
TRBV2	TRBJ2-7	CASSRFSLPDEQYF
TRBV20-1	TRBJ2-5	CSARQHQETQYF
TRBV2	TRBJ1-2	CASRRSAGYTF
TRBV9	TRBJ2-5	CASGIAGANQETQYF
TRBV12-3/TRBV12-4	TRBJ2-3	CASSKDSVDTQYF
TRBV28	TRBJ2-5	CASSGQGKLETQYF
TRBV6-6	TRBJ1-5	CASVVAGSLNQPQHF
TRBV6-2/TRBV6-3	TRBJ2-3	CASSYSITTQYF
TRBV10-1	TRBJ1-3	CASSESSGAAGNTIYF
TRBV9	TRBJ2-3	CASSALRYLRGDTQYF
TRBV27	TRBJ1-1	CASSLSQGATEAFF
TRBV11-2	TRBJ2-5	CASSLGRPAGGETQYF
TRBV19	TRBJ1-1	CASTFIPTGANTEAFF
TRBV30	TRBJ2-7	CAWTIGGHYEQYF
TRBV29-1	TRBJ1-2	CSVDRVGYTF
TRBV11-1	TRBJ2-1	CASSLALALYNEQFF
TRBV29-1	TRBJ2-2	CSVRPSDTGELFF
TRBV14	TRBJ2-1	CASSQDLGDNEQFF
TRBV9	TRBJ1-5	CASSTEGGSNQPQHF